This T cell receptor beta chain appears in the sequencing data of a study of blood T cell repertoires in COVID-19. Study overall: Sites in the United States, Italy and Spain provided acute and convalescent COVID-19 samples. The analysed material was cDNA or gDNA that came from T cells, B-cell-depleted T cells, or PBMCs.

In the original processing: From reference gene primer amplification, estimates of nucleated cell counts were derived. Profiling relied on immunoSEQ multiplex PCR, and the TCRdb table lists in-frame clones only, not all of them. The V and J calls and the clone size are those of that table, but D and trimming were determined from the DNA. The sample holds 110,000 to 150,000 clones; roughly 85% are singletons and the top ten take around 2.9%. The CDR3 covers 19 residues. Trimming took 3 bases from V and 0 from J; bases not matched to a gene: 18. Germline CDR1 and CDR2: GTSNPN and SVGIG (reference sequence).

Input material: peripheral blood. The TCR comes from a man aged 50 to 60 with acute or convalescent COVID-19. The chain carries TRBV30 and TRBJ1-1; 8 bases map to TRBD1. CDR3 in amino acids: CAWRIRTGGPMGMNTEAFF. The CDR3 region has the DNA TGTGCCTGGAGGATCCGCACAGGGGGGCCAATGGGTATGAACACTGAAGCTTTCTTT.